The following is a T cell receptor beta chain sequence with its context. Its target is not known. This specimen comes from a study of T cell responses to AZD1222 COVID-19 vaccine. Study-wide findings and caveats: Along spike, vaccine-associated CD4 TCRs were found throughout, with dominance at 160-218 and 743-854. White British ancestry dominated among donors, who included more females, and clonal diversity was possibly underestimated.

Method: immunoSEQ multiplex PCR; TCRdb's copy keeps in-frame clones and lacks some. Of 250,000 to 300,000 clones in the sample, about 94% were seen once. This CDR3 contains 17 residues. The V and J ends lost 4 bases and 2 bases, in that order; junction bases with no gene match: 5. The V gene's germline CDR1 is SGHNT and CDR2 YYREEE (reference sequence). Sample: peripheral blood, taken 28 days after the second AZD1222 dose. This rearrangement joins TRBV5-4 to TRBJ2-2; 13 bases fit TRBD2. The TCR sequence derives from an adult who received the AZD1222 COVID-19 vaccine. The CDR3 spells CASSRGLAGINTGELFF. The CDR3, as DNA: TGTGCCAGCAGCCGGGGACTAGCGGGGATAAACACCGGGGAGCTGTTTTTT. Supplemented by reference TRBV5-4 and TRBJ2-2, the full variable domain reads ETGVTQSPTHLIKTRGQQVTLRCSSQSGHNTVSWYQQALGQGPQFIFQYYREEENGRGNFPPRFSGLQFPNYSSELNVNALELDDSALYLCASSRGLAGINTGELFFGEGSRLTVL.